The 18 T cell receptor beta chains below were found in one sample sequenced in a study of T cell repertoires in cytomegalovirus infection. From the reads, TCRdb called clonotypes with MiXCR, one entry per CDR3 protein. The table lists some 800,000 distinct CDR3 sequences, 25% to 30% of them singletons, with about an eighth in the top ten. No antigen has been identified for these receptors. The sample consisted of cultured CD8+ T cells from PBMCs, taken from culture after CMV antigen stimulation. The receptors come from a human donor in good health (CMV status not recorded). Some clones in this sample may be carry-over from other donors' samples.

This clonotype was counted ten times or more. The chain recombines TRBV7-2 with TRBJ1-2; tentatively, D is TRBD1 (6 bases). CDR3 length: 15 amino acids. With 5 bases removed from V and 4 bases from J, the gap between germline ends came to 17 bases. CDR1 and CDR2 (germline): SGHTA, FQGNSA. CDR3 in amino acids: CASSQRAGEGYGYTF. DNA for the CDR3: TGTGCCAGCAGCCAAAGGGCAGGGGAGGGCTATGGCTACACCTTC. Combining the CDR3 with reference TRBV7-2 and TRBJ1-2 gives the whole variable domain GAGVSQSPSNKVTEKGKDVELRCDPISGHTALYWYRQSLGQGLEFLIYFQGNSAPDKSGLPSDRFSAERTGGSVSTLTIQRTQQEDSAVYLCASSQRAGEGYGYTFGSGTRLTVV.

This clonotype was seen only a few times. The chain has TRBV19 and TRBJ2-5, with TRBD1 identical over 8 bases. The CDR3 is 14 residues long. V gave up 5 bases and J gave up 7 bases; unmatched junction bases: 9. Per germline, CDR1 LNHDA and CDR2 SQIVND (reference sequence). As DNA, the CDR3 is TGTGCCAGTAGTCACGACAGGGGAACAGTGACCCAGTACTTC. This encodes CASSHDRGTVTQYF.

This clonotype was recorded at least ten times. The chain uses TRBV6-1 and TRBJ2-5; perhaps TRBD1 as D (5 bases). CDR1 and CDR2 (germline): MNHNS, SASEGT. The ends were cut back, 7 bases at V and 0 bases at J, with 18 bases in the middle. The CDR3 is made up of 16 amino acids. CDR3 sequence reads: CASTKGSESYQETQYF. CDR3 DNA sequence: TGTGCCAGCACCAAGGGGTCAGAAAGTTACCAAGAGACCCAGTACTTC.

The rearrangement uses TRBV12-3 or TRBV12-4 and TRBJ2-3; D remains unclear. V shed 5 bases and J shed 2 bases, with 11 bases lying between them. This CDR3 is 14 amino acids long. The CDR3 sequence is CASSPYGPTDTQYF. The CDR3 region has the DNA TGTGCCAGCAGTCCTTACGGGCCCACAGATACGCAGTATTTT.

This clonotype was picked up a small number of times. This CDR3 is CASSVDETQYF. Here the CDR3 DNA reads TGTGCCAGCAGCGTTGACGAGACCCAGTACTTC. This chain connects TRBV12-3 or TRBV12-4 to TRBJ2-5, with D unresolved. The CDR3 loop spans 11 amino acids. V gave up 6 bases and J gave up 5 bases, with 7 bases separating them.

The rearrangement links TRBV7-9 to TRBJ2-6, with TRBD1 identical over 8 bases. Per the germline V gene, CDR1 is SEHNR and CDR2 is FQNEAQ (reference sequence). The CDR3 extends over 16 amino acids. V lost 5 bases, J lost 2 bases, and 5 bases stayed unmatched. For the CDR3, the DNA is TGTGCCAGCAGCCCCCCACAGGGGGCTGGGGCCAACGTCCTGACTTTC. This sequence encodes CASSPPQGAGANVLTF. Based on the CDR3 plus reference TRBV7-9 and TRBJ2-6, the full variable domain is DTGVSQNPRHKITKRGQNVTFRCDPISEHNRLYWYRQTLGQGPEFLTYFQNEAQLEKSRLLSDRFSAERPKGSFSTLEIQRTEQGDSAMYLCASSPPQGAGANVLTFGAGSRLTVL.

This chain links TRBV29-1 with TRBJ2-5, with 11 nucleotides matching TRBD2. CDR1 and CDR2 from the germline V gene are SQVTM and ANQGSEA. J gave up 9 bases and V 1 base, and 10 bases lay outside the gene matches. The CDR3 spans 15 residues. The CDR3 nucleotides read TGCAGCGTTGAAGCGCGGGCTAGCGGGGGGCTCGCCCAGTACTTC. Translated: CSVEARASGGLAQYF. Full variable domain (outside the CDR3, taken from reference TRBV29-1 and TRBJ2-5): SAVISQKPSRDICQRGTSLTIQCQVDSQVTMMFWYRQQPGQSLTLIATANQGSEATYESGFVIDKFPISRPNLTFSTLTVSNMSPEDSSIYLCSVEARASGGLAQYFGPGTRLLVL.

This clonotype is a singleton in its sample. The rearrangement links TRBV11-2 to TRBJ1-6, with TRBD1 as a possible D gene (6 bases). The CDR3 extends over 17 amino acids. Trimming pared 5 bases from V and 0 bases from J, leaving 14 bases between. Per germline, CDR1 SGHAT and CDR2 FQNNGV. The CDR3 nucleotides read TGTGCCAGCAGCCCGTGGACAGCGAGCTCCTATAATTCACCCCTCCACTTT. Its protein is CASSPWTASSYNSPLHF.

The genes are TRBV4-1 and TRBJ2-1; 10 bases are a match to TRBD1. With V trimmed by 4 bases and J by 5 bases, 5 bases remained unmatched. The CDR3 totals 15 residues. Per the germline V gene, CDR1 is MGHRA and CDR2 is YSYEKL. The CDR3 DNA sequence: TGCGCCAGCAGCCCTCGACAGGGGGCCCACAATGAGCAGTTCTTC. Protein sequence: CASSPRQGAHNEQFF.

The chain recombines TRBV6-6 with TRBJ1-2; D may be TRBD1 (5 bases). The germline V gene has CDR1 MNHNY and CDR2 SVGAGI (reference sequence). Trimming shortened V by 6 bases and J by 5 bases, and 19 bases separated the two germline ends. The CDR3 is 15 amino acids. CDR3 in DNA: TGTGCCAGCAGCCCTGACAGCAACTACTATTATGGCTACACCTTC. Its protein is CASSPDSNYYYGYTF.

The chain employs TRBV4-1 and TRBJ1-1, with D possibly matching TRBD1 (5 bases). This CDR3 region has 16 residues. Trimming took off 5 bases at V and 10 bases at J, with 26 bases between the two ends. Germline V CDR1 and CDR2: MGHRA, YSYEKL. The chain's CDR3 is CASSFLRPQGPGGAFF. The DNA for the CDR3 is TGCGCCAGCAGCTTTTTAAGGCCACAAGGGCCGGGGGGAGCTTTCTTT.

This clonotype was detected ten times or more. The chain employs TRBV28 and TRBJ1-4; 9 bases are shared with TRBD1. The CDR3 is 14 residues long. Trimming at V came to 2 bases and at J to 10 bases, leaving 5 bases not matched to a gene. Germline lookup yields CDR1 MDHEN and CDR2 SYDVKM. The CDR3 spells CASSLEGQGRKLFF. CDR3 in DNA: TGTGCCAGCAGTTTAGAGGGACAGGGCCGAAAACTGTTTTTT. Drawing the rest from reference TRBV28 and TRBJ1-4, the complete variable domain is DVKVTQSSRYLVKRTGEKVFLECVQDMDHENMFWYRQDPGLGLRLIYFSYDVKMKEKGDIPEGYSVSREKKERFSLILESASTNQTSMYLCASSLEGQGRKLFFGSGTQLSVL.

This clonotype was recorded at least ten times. V is TRBV7-8 and J is TRBJ2-5; tentatively, D is TRBD1 (7 bases). From germline, CDR1 is SGHVS and CDR2 FQNEAQ. CDR3 length: 15 residues. The V and J ends lost 6 bases and 5 bases respectively, with 19 bases between them. CDR3 sequence: CASRTEEGARETQYF. The DNA for the CDR3 is TGTGCCAGCAGAACAGAGGAGGGGGCGAGGGAGACCCAGTACTTC.

There are a few counts of this clonotype. The chain joins TRBV27 to TRBJ2-7; either TRBD1 or TRBD2 may supply D (7 bases each). Germline CDR1 reads MNHEY; CDR2 reads SMNVEV (reference sequence). V was cut by 5 bases and J by 7 bases, with 18 bases left in between. The CDR3 is 14 amino acids. The CDR3: CASSKGGTAREQYV. CDR3 nucleotides: TGTGCCAGCAGTAAGGGAGGGACAGCCAGAGAGCAGTACGTC.

This rearrangement joins TRBV19 to TRBJ2-4; unclear D gene. Germline V CDR1 and CDR2: LNHDA, SQIVND (reference sequence). The CDR3 covers 15 residues. Between the trimmed V and J ends, which lost 5 bases and 0 bases, there was a span of 11 bases. The CDR3 DNA reads TGTGCCAGTAGTTTGACGTCGGCAGCCAAAAACATTCAGTACTTC. Its protein product is CASSLTSAAKNIQYF.

There are a few counts of this clonotype. This chain joins TRBV28 and TRBJ2-2, with D unclear. CDR3 length: 17 residues. Germline values: CDR1 MDHEN, CDR2 SYDVKM. The germline V and J ends were trimmed by 3 bases and 3 bases, with 17 bases remaining between them. The DNA of the CDR3 is TGTGCCAGCAGTTTGGCTATAAGGGATTCGGACACCGGGGAGCTGTTTTTT. Protein product: CASSLAIRDSDTGELFF.

This clonotype has ten or more counts. This chain links TRBV12-3 or TRBV12-4 with TRBJ2-3; D gene ambiguous. The V gene lost 3 bases and the J gene lost 7 bases, with 5 bases spanning the gap. The CDR3 is 11 residues long. CDR3: CASSLQNTQYF. The CDR3 coding sequence is TGTGCCAGCAGTTTGCAGAATACGCAGTATTTT.

This clonotype was recorded at least ten times. The chain carries TRBV7-9 and TRBJ1-1, with D possibly TRBD1 on 5 matching bases. Per germline, CDR1 SEHNR and CDR2 FQNEAQ (reference sequence). V was pared by 6 bases and J by 1 base, with 9 bases between. The CDR3 is 13 residues long. The CDR3 here is CASRGVKNTEAFF. The CDR3 bases are TGTGCCAGCAGAGGGGTGAAGAACACTGAAGCTTTCTTT.